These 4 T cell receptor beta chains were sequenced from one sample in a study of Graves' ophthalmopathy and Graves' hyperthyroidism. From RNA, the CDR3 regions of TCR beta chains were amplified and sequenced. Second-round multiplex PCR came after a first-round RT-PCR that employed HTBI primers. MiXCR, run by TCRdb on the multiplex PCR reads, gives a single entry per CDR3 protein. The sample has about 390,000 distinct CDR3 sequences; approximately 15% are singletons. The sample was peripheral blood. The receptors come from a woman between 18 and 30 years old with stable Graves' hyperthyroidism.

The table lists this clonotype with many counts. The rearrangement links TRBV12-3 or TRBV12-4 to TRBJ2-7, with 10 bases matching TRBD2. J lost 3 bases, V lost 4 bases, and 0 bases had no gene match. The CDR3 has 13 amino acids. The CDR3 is CASSWTSGYEQYF. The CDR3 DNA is TGTGCCAGCAGTTGGACTAGCGGCTACGAGCAGTACTTC.

CDR3 sequence (DNA): TGTGCCAGCAGTTACTCGATCCTAGCGCTGAACACCGGGGAGCTGTTTTTT. Translation: CASSYSILALNTGELFF. The chain recombines TRBV6-2 or TRBV6-3 with TRBJ2-2; the D gene is possibly TRBD2 (6 bases). CDR1 MNHEY and CDR2 SVGEGT come from the germline V gene. Trimming cost V 0 bases and J 1 base, with 12 bases left between them. CDR3 length: 17 residues.

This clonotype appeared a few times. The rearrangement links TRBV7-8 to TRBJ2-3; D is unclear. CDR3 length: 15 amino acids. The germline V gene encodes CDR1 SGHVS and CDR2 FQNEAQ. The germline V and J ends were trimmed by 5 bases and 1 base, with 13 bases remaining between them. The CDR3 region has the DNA TGTGCCAGCAGCAAAAAAATGATGGGCACAGATACGCAGTATTTT. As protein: CASSKKMMGTDTQYF.

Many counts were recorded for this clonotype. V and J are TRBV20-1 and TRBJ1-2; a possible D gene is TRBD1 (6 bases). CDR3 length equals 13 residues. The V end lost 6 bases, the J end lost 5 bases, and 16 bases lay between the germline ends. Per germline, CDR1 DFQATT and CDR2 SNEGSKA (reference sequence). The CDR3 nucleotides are TGCAGTGCCATTCGGACAGCCCGATATGGCTACACCTTC. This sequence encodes CSAIRTARYGYTF.